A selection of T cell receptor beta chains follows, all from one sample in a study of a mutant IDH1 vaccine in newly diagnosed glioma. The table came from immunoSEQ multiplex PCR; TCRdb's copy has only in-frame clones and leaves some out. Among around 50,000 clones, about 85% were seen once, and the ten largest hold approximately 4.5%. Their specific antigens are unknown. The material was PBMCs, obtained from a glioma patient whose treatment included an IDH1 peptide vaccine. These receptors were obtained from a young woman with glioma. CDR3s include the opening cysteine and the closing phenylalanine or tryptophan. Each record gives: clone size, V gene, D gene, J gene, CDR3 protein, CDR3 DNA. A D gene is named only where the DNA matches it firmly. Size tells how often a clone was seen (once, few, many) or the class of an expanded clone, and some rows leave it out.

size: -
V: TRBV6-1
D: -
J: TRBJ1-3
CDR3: CASSDRGTGNTIYF
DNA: TGTGCCAGCAGTGACAGGGGAACTGGAAACACCATATATTTT

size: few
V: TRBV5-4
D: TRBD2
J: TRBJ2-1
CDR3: CASSVPLAGPSSYNEQFF
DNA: TGTGCCAGCAGCGTACCATTAGCGGGACCCAGCTCCTACAATGAGCAGTTCTTC

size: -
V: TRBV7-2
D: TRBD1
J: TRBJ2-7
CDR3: CASSTTGGYEQYF
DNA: TGTGCCAGCAGCACTACAGGGGGCTACGAGCAGTACTTC

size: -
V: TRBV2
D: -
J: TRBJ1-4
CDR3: CASRAGWRKLFF
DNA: TGTGCCAGCAGGGCAGGATGGCGGAAACTGTTTTTT

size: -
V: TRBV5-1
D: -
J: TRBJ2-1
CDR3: CASRSSYNEQFF
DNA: TGCGCCAGCAGGAGCTCCTACAATGAGCAGTTCTTC

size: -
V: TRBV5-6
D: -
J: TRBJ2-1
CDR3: CASSLGAGYYEQFF
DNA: TGTGCCAGCAGCTTGGGGGCAGGGTACTATGAGCAGTTCTTC

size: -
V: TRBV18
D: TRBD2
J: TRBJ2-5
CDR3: CASSPRPGREETQYF
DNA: TGTGCCAGCTCACCTAGGCCAGGGAGGGAAGAGACCCAGTACTTC

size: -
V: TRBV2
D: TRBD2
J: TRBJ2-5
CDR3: CASRRGGVAGRETQYF
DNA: TGTGCCAGCAGGAGGGGTGGGGTAGCGGGAAGAGAGACCCAGTACTTC

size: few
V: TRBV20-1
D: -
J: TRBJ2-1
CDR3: CSARLVNEQFF
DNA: TGCAGTGCGAGGTTGGTAAATGAGCAGTTCTTC

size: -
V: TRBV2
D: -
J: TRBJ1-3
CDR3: CASKIGRGTGNTIYF
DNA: TGTGCCAGCAAGATTGGAAGAGGAACCGGAAACACCATATATTTT

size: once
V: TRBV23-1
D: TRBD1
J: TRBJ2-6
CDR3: CASIYPQGQRTSGANVLTF
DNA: TGCGCCAGCATATACCCGCAGGGACAGAGGACCTCTGGGGCCAACGTCCTGACTTTC

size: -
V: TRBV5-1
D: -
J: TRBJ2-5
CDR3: CASSSSGISQETQYF
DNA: TGCGCCAGCAGCTCGTCCGGCATATCCCAAGAGACCCAGTACTTC

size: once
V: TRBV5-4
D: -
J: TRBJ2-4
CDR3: CASSLQSGIQYF
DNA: TGTGCCAGCAGCCTCCAGTCGGGCATTCAGTACTTC

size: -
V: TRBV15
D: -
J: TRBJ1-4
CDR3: CATSRIRGTNEKLFF
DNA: TGTGCCACCAGCAGAATCAGGGGAACTAATGAAAAACTGTTTTTT

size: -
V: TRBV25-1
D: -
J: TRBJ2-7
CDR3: CASSESYEQYF
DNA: TGTGCCAGCAGTGAATCCTACGAGCAGTACTTC

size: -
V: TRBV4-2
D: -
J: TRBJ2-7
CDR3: CASSQRDRSYEQYF
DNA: TGTGCCAGCAGCCAACGGGACCGGTCCTACGAGCAGTACTTC

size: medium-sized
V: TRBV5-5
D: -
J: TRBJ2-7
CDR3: CASGAEVTRSYEQYF
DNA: TGTGCCAGCGGCGCCGAGGTTACCCGCTCCTACGAGCAGTACTTC

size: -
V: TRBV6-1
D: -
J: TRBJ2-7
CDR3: CASSEFLYEQYF
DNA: TGTGCCAGCAGTGAATTTCTATACGAGCAGTACTTC

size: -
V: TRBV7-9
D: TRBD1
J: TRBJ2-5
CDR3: CASSLTGAGETQYF
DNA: TGTGCCAGCAGCTTGACAGGGGCGGGAGAGACCCAGTACTTC

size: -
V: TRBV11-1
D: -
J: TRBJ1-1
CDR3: CASSLNQLNTEAFF
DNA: TGTGCCAGCAGCTTAAATCAGTTGAACACTGAAGCTTTCTTT

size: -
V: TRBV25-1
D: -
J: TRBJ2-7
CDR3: CASSEGSTSYEQYF
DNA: TGTGCCAGCAGTGAAGGGAGTACGTCCTACGAGCAGTACTTC

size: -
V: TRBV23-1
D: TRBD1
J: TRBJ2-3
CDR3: CASSQRPWDRTQGDTQYF
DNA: TGCGCCAGCAGTCAAAGGCCGTGGGACAGGACCCAGGGAGATACGCAGTATTTT

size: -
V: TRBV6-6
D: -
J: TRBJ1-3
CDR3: CASSQTGLATGNTIYF
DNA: TGTGCCAGCAGCCAGACAGGTTTGGCCACTGGAAACACCATATATTTT

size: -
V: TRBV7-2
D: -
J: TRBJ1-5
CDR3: CASSQGGIEGQPQHF
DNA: TGTGCCAGCAGCCAAGGGGGAATAGAAGGTCAGCCCCAGCATTTT

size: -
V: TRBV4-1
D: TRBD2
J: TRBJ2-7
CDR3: CASSQEGLGRYEQYF
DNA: TGCGCCAGCAGCCAAGAAGGACTAGGACGCTACGAGCAGTACTTC

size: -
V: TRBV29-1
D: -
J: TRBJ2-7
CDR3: CSVEGGGYEQYF
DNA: TGCAGCGTGGAAGGGGGAGGCTACGAGCAGTACTTC

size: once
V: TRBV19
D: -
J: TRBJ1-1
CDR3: CASSTASNTEAFF
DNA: TGTGCCAGTAGTACCGCCTCGAACACTGAAGCTTTCTTT

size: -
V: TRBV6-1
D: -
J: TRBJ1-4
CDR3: CASIRATNEKLFF
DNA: TGTGCCAGCATTCGTGCAACTAATGAAAAACTGTTTTTT

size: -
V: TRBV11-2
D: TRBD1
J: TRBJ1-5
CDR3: CASSPTGGNQPQHF
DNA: TGTGCCAGCAGCCCGACAGGGGGGAATCAGCCCCAGCATTTT

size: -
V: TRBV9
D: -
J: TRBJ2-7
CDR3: CASSRGSSYEQYF
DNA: TGTGCCAGCAGTCGAGGGTCCTCCTACGAGCAGTACTTC

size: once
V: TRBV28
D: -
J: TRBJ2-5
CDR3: CASSPRLEWETQYF
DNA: TGTGCCAGCAGTCCCCGGCTGGAGTGGGAGACCCAGTACTTC

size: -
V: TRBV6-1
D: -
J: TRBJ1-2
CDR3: CASSASFGSSRRYTF
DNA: TGTGCCAGCAGTGCTTCGTTTGGGTCTTCTCGGCGCTACACCTTC

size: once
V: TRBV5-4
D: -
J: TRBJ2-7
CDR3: CASSLDPNTYEQYF
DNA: TGTGCCAGCAGCTTGGATCCGAATACCTACGAGCAGTACTTC

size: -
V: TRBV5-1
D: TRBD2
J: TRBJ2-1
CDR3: CASSLVSGTSGSLEQFF
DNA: TGCGCCAGCAGCTTGGTCTCCGGGACTAGCGGGTCCTTAGAGCAGTTCTTC

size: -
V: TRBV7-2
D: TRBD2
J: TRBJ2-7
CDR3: CASSPVGGRTYEQYF
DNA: TGTGCCAGCAGCCCTGTGGGCGGGAGGACCTACGAGCAGTACTTC

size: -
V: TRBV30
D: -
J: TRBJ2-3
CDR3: CAWSGGGQGYTDTQYF
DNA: TGTGCCTGGAGTGGGGGCGGGCAGGGGTACACAGATACGCAGTATTTT

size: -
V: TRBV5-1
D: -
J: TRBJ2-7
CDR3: CASSLASGEQYF
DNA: TGCGCCAGCAGCTTGGCCTCGGGAGAGCAGTACTTC

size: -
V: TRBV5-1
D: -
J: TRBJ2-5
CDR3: CASSLGGQETQYF
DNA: TGCGCCAGCAGCTTGGGAGGGCAAGAGACCCAGTACTTC

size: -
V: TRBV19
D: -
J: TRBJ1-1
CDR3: CASSEGVGISNTEAFF
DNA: TGTGCCAGTAGCGAGGGGGTGGGCATTTCGAACACTGAAGCTTTCTTT